Given below is one T cell receptor beta chain in context. Its antigen is undetermined. TCRdb keeps only in-frame clones here, not all; method: immunoSEQ multiplex PCR. The table lists about 110,000 clones, roughly 89% of them singletons. This CDR3 is 14 amino acids long. Germline-derived CDR1 and CDR2 are MNHNS and SASEGT. Losses at the gene ends were 6 bases for V and 4 bases for J; bases not matched to a gene: 6. The record originates from a study of cytomegalovirus exposure and HLA in healthy donors. Broader study findings: Testing in vitro showed three CMV-associated chains specific for CMV antigens. Cytomegalovirus association was assigned to about 150 TCR beta chains. As was reported, the classifier diagnosed cytomegalovirus status with high specificity and sensitivity.

The clonotype was recovered from a woman younger than 30 in good health and CMV-seronegative. The sample consisted of PBMCs. The chain links TRBV6-1 to TRBJ1-1, with 9 bases identical to TRBD1. CDR3 residues: CASRNRGRLTEAFF. Here the CDR3 DNA reads TGTGCCAGCAGGAACAGGGGGCGGCTCACTGAAGCTTTCTTT.